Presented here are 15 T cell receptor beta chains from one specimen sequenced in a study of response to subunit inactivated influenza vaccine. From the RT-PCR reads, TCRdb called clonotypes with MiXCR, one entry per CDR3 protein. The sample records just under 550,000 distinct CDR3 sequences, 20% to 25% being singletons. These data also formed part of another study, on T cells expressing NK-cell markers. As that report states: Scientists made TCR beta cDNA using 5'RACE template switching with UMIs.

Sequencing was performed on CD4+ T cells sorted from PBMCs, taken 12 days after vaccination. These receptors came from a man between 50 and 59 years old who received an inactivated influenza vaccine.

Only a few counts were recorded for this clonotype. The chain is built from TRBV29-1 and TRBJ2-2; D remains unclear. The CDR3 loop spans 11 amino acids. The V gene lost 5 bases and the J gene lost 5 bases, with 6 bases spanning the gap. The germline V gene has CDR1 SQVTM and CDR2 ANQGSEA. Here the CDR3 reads CSVLLTGELFF. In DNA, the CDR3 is TGCAGCGTTTTATTAACCGGGGAGCTGTTTTTT.

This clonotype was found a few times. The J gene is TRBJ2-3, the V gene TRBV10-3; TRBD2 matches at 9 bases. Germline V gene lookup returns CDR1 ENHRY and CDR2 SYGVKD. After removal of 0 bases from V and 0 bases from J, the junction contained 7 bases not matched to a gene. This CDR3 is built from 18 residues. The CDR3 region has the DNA TGTGCCATCAGTGAGTCAAAGAGAGCGGGAGGAAGCACAGATACGCAGTATTTT. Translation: CAISESKRAGGSTDTQYF.

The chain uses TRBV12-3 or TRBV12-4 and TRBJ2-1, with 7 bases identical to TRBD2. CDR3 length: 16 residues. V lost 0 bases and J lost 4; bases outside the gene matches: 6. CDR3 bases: TGTGCCAGCAGTTTAGCGTTTGCGGGGGATTACAATGAGCAGTTCTTC. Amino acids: CASSLAFAGDYNEQFF.

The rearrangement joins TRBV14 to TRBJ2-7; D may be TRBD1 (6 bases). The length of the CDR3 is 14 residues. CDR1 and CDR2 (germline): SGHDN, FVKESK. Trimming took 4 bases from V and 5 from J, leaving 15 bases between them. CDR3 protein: CASSRAWQGNEQYF. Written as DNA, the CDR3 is TGTGCCAGCAGCCGAGCGTGGCAGGGGAACGAGCAGTACTTC.

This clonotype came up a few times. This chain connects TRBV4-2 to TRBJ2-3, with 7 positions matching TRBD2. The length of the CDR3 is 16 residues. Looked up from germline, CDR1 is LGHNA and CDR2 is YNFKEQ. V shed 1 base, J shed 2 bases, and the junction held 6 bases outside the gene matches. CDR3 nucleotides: TGTGCCAGCAGCCAAGCCGGGAGGCAGAACACAGATACGCAGTATTTT. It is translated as CASSQAGRQNTDTQYF.

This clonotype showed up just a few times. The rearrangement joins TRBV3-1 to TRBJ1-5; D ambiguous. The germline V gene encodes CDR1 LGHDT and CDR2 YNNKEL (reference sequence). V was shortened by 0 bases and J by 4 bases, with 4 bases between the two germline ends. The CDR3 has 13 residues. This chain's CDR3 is CASSQDINQPQHF. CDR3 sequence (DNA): TGTGCCAGCAGCCAAGATATAAATCAGCCCCAGCATTTT.

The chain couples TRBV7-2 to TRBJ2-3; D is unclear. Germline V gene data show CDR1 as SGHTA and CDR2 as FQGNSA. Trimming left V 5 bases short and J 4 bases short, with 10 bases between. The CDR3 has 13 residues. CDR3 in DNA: TGTGCCAGCAGCCCAGCTCGCGCAGATACGCAGTATTTT. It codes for CASSPARADTQYF.

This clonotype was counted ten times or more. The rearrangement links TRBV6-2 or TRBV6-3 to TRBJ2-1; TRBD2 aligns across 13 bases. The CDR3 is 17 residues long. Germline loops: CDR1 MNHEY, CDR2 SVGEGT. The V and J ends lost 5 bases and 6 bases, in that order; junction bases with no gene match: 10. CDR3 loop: CASSVGLAGIRGNEQFF. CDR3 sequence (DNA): TGTGCCAGCAGTGTGGGACTAGCGGGAATTAGAGGCAATGAGCAGTTCTTC.

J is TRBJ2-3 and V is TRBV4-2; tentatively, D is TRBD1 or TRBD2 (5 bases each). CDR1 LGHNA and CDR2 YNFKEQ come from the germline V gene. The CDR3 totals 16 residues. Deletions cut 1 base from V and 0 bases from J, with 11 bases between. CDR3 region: CASSQVYGASTDTQYF. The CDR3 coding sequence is TGTGCCAGCAGCCAAGTATACGGGGCCAGCACAGATACGCAGTATTTT.

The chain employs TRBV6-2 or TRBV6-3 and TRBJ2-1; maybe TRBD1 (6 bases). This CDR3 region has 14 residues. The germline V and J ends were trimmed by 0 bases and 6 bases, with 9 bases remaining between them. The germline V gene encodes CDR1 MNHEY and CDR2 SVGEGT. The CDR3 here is CASSYSSRGNEQFF. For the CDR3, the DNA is TGTGCCAGCAGTTACTCGTCCAGGGGCAATGAGCAGTTCTTC.

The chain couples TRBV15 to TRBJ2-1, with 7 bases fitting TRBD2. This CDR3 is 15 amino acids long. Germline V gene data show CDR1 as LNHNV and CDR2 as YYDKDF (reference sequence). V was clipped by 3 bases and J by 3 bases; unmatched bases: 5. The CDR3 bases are TGTGCCACCAGCAGGGGGGAGGGCCTCTACAATGAGCAGTTCTTC. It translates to CATSRGEGLYNEQFF.

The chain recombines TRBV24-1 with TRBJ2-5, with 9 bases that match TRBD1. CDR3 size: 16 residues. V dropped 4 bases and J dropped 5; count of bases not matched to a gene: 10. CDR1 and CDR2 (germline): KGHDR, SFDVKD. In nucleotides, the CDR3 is TGTGCCACCAGTGACACCGGGACAGGGAGGTTGGAGACCCAGTACTTC. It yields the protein CATSDTGTGRLETQYF.

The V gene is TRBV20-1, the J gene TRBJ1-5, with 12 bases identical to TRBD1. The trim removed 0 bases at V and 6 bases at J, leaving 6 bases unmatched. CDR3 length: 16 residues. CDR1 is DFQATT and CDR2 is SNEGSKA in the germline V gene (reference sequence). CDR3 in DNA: TGCAGTGCTAGAGATAGGGGACAGGGGGCTGGTCAGCCCCAGCATTTT. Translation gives CSARDRGQGAGQPQHF.

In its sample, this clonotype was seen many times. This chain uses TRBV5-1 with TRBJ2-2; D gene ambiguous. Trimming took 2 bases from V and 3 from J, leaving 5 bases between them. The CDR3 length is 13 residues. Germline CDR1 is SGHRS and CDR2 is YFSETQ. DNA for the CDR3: TGCGCCAGCAGCTTAAAGTACACCGGGGAGCTGTTTTTT. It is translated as CASSLKYTGELFF.

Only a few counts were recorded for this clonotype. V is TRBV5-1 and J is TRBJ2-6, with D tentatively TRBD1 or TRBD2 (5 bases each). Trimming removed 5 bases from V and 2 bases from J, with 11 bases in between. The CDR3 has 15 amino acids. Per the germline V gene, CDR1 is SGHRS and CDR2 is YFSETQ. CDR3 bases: TGCGCCAGCAGTGCAGGGACCACTGGGGCCAACGTCCTGACTTTC. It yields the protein CASSAGTTGANVLTF.